These T cell receptor beta chains were read from a single sample in a study of cytomegalovirus exposure and HLA in healthy donors. Data came from immunoSEQ multiplex PCR; TCRdb stores just in-frame clones and leaves some out. The sample holds 170,000 or so clones, around three quarters seen once. Sample: PBMCs. These receptors all stem from a boy between 10 and 17 years old in good health and CMV-seronegative. Both conserved end residues are part of each CDR3. The order of the fields is J gene, V gene, D gene, clone size, CDR3 protein, CDR3 DNA. The D gene is left open where the match is weak. Not every row has a clone size; where given, it reads once, few, many or a size class.

J: TRBJ1-1
V: TRBV30
D: TRBD1
size: -
CDR3: CAWSAGQGANTEAFF
DNA: TGTGCCTGGAGTGCGGGACAGGGGGCAAACACTGAAGCTTTCTTT

J: TRBJ2-5
V: TRBV10-1
D: -
size: -
CDR3: CASSEVAGQETQYF
DNA: TGCGCCAGCAGTGAGGTGGCAGGGCAAGAGACCCAGTACTTC

J: TRBJ1-2
V: TRBV7-6
D: -
size: few
CDR3: CASSSPVHLLDYGYTF
DNA: TGTGCCAGCAGCTCGCCGGTGCACTTATTGGACTATGGCTACACCTTC

J: TRBJ2-4
V: TRBV18
D: -
size: -
CDR3: CASSPGQAKNIQYF
DNA: TGTGCCAGCTCACCGGGGCAGGCCAAAAACATTCAGTACTTC

J: TRBJ1-5
V: TRBV5-6
D: -
size: -
CDR3: CASSLVGDNGPQHF
DNA: TGTGCCAGCAGCTTGGTGGGGGACAATGGGCCCCAGCATTTT

J: TRBJ1-1
V: TRBV11-2
D: TRBD1
size: -
CDR3: CASSFRLPGQGYTEAFF
DNA: TGTGCCAGCAGCTTCCGACTCCCCGGACAGGGATACACTGAAGCTTTCTTT

J: TRBJ1-1
V: TRBV14
D: TRBD1
size: few
CDR3: CASSRRPGTGYTEAFF
DNA: TGTGCCAGCAGCCGCCGTCCCGGGACAGGGTACACTGAAGCTTTCTTT

J: TRBJ2-3
V: TRBV2
D: TRBD2
size: -
CDR3: CASTTSVTDTQYF
DNA: TGTGCCAGCACGACTAGCGTCACAGATACGCAGTATTTT

J: TRBJ1-1
V: TRBV27
D: -
size: -
CDR3: CASSAARDTEAFF
DNA: TGTGCCAGCAGTGCCGCGCGTGACACTGAAGCTTTCTTT

J: TRBJ2-7
V: TRBV5-4
D: -
size: -
CDR3: CASSSQGIGPYEQYF
DNA: TGTGCCAGCAGCTCACAGGGTATCGGCCCCTACGAGCAGTACTTC

J: TRBJ1-1
V: TRBV4-3
D: -
size: -
CDR3: CASSRRTEPNTEAFF
DNA: TGCGCCAGCAGCCGACGGACAGAACCGAACACTGAAGCTTTCTTT

J: TRBJ2-7
V: TRBV6-1
D: -
size: -
CDR3: CASTGSGTEAYEQYF
DNA: TGTGCCAGCACCGGGTCCGGGACTGAAGCCTACGAGCAGTACTTC

J: TRBJ1-1
V: TRBV18
D: TRBD1
size: few
CDR3: CASSPTRTGNTEAFF
DNA: TGTGCCAGCTCACCAACGAGGACAGGGAACACTGAAGCTTTCTTT

J: TRBJ2-2
V: TRBV15
D: TRBD2
size: -
CDR3: CATSGRDYPSGELFF
DNA: TGTGCCACCAGCGGCAGGGACTACCCATCCGGGGAGCTGTTTTTT

J: TRBJ2-1
V: TRBV5-4
D: TRBD2
size: -
CDR3: CASSSGTSGGSERQFF
DNA: TGTGCCAGCAGCTCTGGGACTAGCGGGGGATCGGAGAGGCAGTTCTTC

J: TRBJ1-1
V: TRBV5-5
D: -
size: -
CDR3: CASSLAFSEAFF
DNA: TGTGCCAGCAGCTTGGCCTTCAGTGAAGCTTTCTTT

J: TRBJ1-5
V: TRBV4-1
D: -
size: -
CDR3: CASSQVGGALGQPQHF
DNA: TGCGCCAGCAGCCAAGTAGGGGGGGCGCTGGGGCAGCCCCAGCATTTT

J: TRBJ1-1
V: TRBV5-4
D: -
size: -
CDR3: CASSLIGQLNTEAFF
DNA: TGTGCCAGCAGCTTGATTGGGCAGTTGAACACTGAAGCTTTCTTT

J: TRBJ1-2
V: TRBV7-9
D: TRBD1
size: -
CDR3: CASSSRDRAHGYTF
DNA: TGTGCCAGCAGCTCCCGGGACAGGGCGCATGGCTACACCTTC

J: TRBJ2-1
V: TRBV10-3
D: TRBD2
size: -
CDR3: CAIRLTSGGPNEQFF
DNA: TGTGCCATCAGATTAACTAGCGGGGGGCCCAATGAGCAGTTCTTC

J: TRBJ2-5
V: TRBV30
D: TRBD1
size: -
CDR3: CAWSKGQVLQETQYF
DNA: TGTGCCTGGAGTAAGGGACAGGTACTACAAGAGACCCAGTACTTC

J: TRBJ2-7
V: TRBV7-6
D: TRBD1
size: -
CDR3: CASSAGQGAVHEQYF
DNA: TGTGCCAGCAGCGCAGGACAGGGCGCCGTACACGAGCAGTACTTC

J: TRBJ1-1
V: TRBV30
D: TRBD1
size: -
CDR3: CAWTLQGLEAFF
DNA: TGTGCCTGGACCCTACAGGGGCTCGAAGCTTTCTTT

J: TRBJ2-6
V: TRBV7-2
D: TRBD2
size: -
CDR3: CASSGGRGSGANVLTF
DNA: TGTGCCAGCAGCGGAGGGAGGGGCTCTGGGGCCAACGTCCTGACTTTC

J: TRBJ1-1
V: TRBV19
D: -
size: -
CDR3: CASIKQALLNTEAFF
DNA: TGTGCCAGTATCAAGCAAGCTTTACTGAACACTGAAGCTTTCTTT

J: TRBJ1-1
V: TRBV10-3
D: TRBD1
size: -
CDR3: CAIQHNRGGTEAFF
DNA: TGTGCCATTCAACATAACAGGGGTGGCACTGAAGCTTTCTTT

J: TRBJ1-5
V: TRBV28
D: -
size: -
CDR3: CASSLPGFRQPQHF
DNA: TGTGCCAGCAGTTTGCCCGGGTTTCGTCAGCCCCAGCATTTT

J: TRBJ1-2
V: TRBV9
D: -
size: -
CDR3: CASSVVRAYGYTF
DNA: TGTGCCAGCAGCGTAGTGAGGGCGTATGGCTACACCTTC

J: TRBJ2-7
V: TRBV7-2
D: TRBD2
size: once
CDR3: CASSLVGAGGLYEQYF
DNA: TGTGCCAGCAGCCTAGTGGGGGCGGGAGGGCTCTACGAGCAGTACTTC

J: TRBJ1-1
V: TRBV6-6
D: -
size: -
CDR3: CASSYRPGKRTEAFF
DNA: TGTGCCAGCAGTTACCGCCCCGGGAAACGCACTGAAGCTTTCTTT

J: TRBJ2-2
V: TRBV7-3
D: TRBD2
size: once
CDR3: CASSLRGGYTGELFF
DNA: TGTGCCAGCAGCCTTCGCGGGGGGTACACCGGGGAGCTGTTTTTT

J: TRBJ1-1
V: TRBV6-5
D: -
size: -
CDR3: CASTKVGGVSEAFF
DNA: TGTGCCAGCACTAAGGTCGGAGGGGTCTCTGAAGCTTTCTTT

J: TRBJ2-7
V: TRBV6-5
D: TRBD1
size: -
CDR3: CASSGGQGAEQYF
DNA: TGTGCCAGCAGTGGCGGACAGGGAGCCGAGCAGTACTTC

J: TRBJ2-7
V: TRBV6-5
D: -
size: -
CDR3: CASRSGLYYEQYF
DNA: TGTGCCAGCAGATCCGGACTTTACTACGAGCAGTACTTC

J: TRBJ1-5
V: TRBV18
D: TRBD1
size: -
CDR3: CASSPGQSNQPQHF
DNA: TGTGCCAGCTCACCGGGACAGAGCAATCAGCCCCAGCATTTT

J: TRBJ2-1
V: TRBV5-1
D: -
size: -
CDR3: CASTLGQLSSYNEQFF
DNA: TGCGCCAGCACCCTTGGACAGTTGAGCTCCTACAATGAGCAGTTCTTC

J: TRBJ1-5
V: TRBV19
D: TRBD1
size: -
CDR3: CASSTLDRGNQPQHF
DNA: TGTGCCAGTAGTACCCTAGACAGGGGCAATCAGCCCCAGCATTTT

J: TRBJ2-3
V: TRBV2
D: -
size: -
CDR3: CASSEWGADTQYF
DNA: TGTGCCAGCAGTGAGTGGGGCGCAGATACGCAGTATTTT

J: TRBJ2-3
V: TRBV5-1
D: -
size: once
CDR3: CASSLKLVEEDTQYF
DNA: TGCGCCAGCAGCTTAAAACTAGTCGAGGAAGATACGCAGTATTTT

J: TRBJ1-2
V: TRBV4-2
D: -
size: -
CDR3: CASSQPRGGAYGYTF
DNA: TGTGCCAGCAGCCAACCCAGAGGGGGTGCCTATGGCTACACCTTC

J: TRBJ1-1
V: TRBV19
D: -
size: -
CDR3: CASSRGQGGSDTEAFF
DNA: TGTGCCAGTAGTCGGGGCCAGGGAGGATCGGACACTGAAGCTTTCTTT

J: TRBJ1-4
V: TRBV7-6
D: -
size: -
CDR3: CASSLRFGGSGKEKLFF
DNA: TGTGCCAGCAGCTTAAGATTTGGAGGATCCGGGAAGGAAAAACTGTTTTTT

J: TRBJ1-1
V: TRBV19
D: TRBD1
size: -
CDR3: CASSNRGVAEAFF
DNA: TGTGCCAGTAGTAACAGGGGGGTGGCTGAAGCTTTCTTT

J: TRBJ2-7
V: TRBV9
D: TRBD2
size: once
CDR3: CASSVVPTGGGEQYF
DNA: TGTGCCAGCAGCGTAGTTCCGACTGGCGGGGGCGAGCAGTACTTC

J: TRBJ2-3
V: TRBV9
D: TRBD2
size: -
CDR3: CASSIQAGGLPDTQYF
DNA: TGTGCCAGCAGTATTCAAGCGGGAGGGCTGCCAGATACGCAGTATTTT

J: TRBJ2-7
V: TRBV14
D: -
size: -
CDR3: CASSQEWAAVGEQYF
DNA: TGTGCCAGCAGCCAAGAGTGGGCCGCAGTGGGCGAGCAGTACTTC